Listed here are 10 T cell receptor beta chains from one sample, sequenced in a study of T-cell reconstitution after alpha-beta-depleted transplantation in children. Preparation of the TCRbeta library used unique molecular identifiers. A single record per CDR3 protein comes from TCRdb applying MiXCR to the PCR reads. This table holds roughly 500,000 distinct CDR3 sequences, 32% found once. The sample here was PBMCs from the stem cell graft donor, taken from the stem cell graft. These receptors originate from a human donor who donated a stem cell graft to a child with aplastic anemia.

This clonotype has only a few counts. The chain recombines TRBV20-1 with TRBJ1-3; D is unresolved. V was trimmed by 5 bases and J by 0 bases, leaving 11 bases between them. CDR3 length: 14 amino acids. Germline CDR1 reads DFQATT; CDR2 reads SNEGSKA (reference sequence). DNA for the CDR3: TGCAGTGCTGGAAGTCACGGCTCTGGAAACACCATATATTTT. This sequence encodes CSAGSHGSGNTIYF.

A few counts support this clonotype. The V and J genes are TRBV7-2 and TRBJ1-3; TRBD1 aligns across 7 bases. From germline, CDR1 is SGHTA and CDR2 FQGNSA. The CDR3 covers 15 residues. V shed 4 bases and J 2 bases; nucleotides not matched to a gene: 5. CDR3 residues: CASSSTGFAGNTIYF. The CDR3 DNA sequence: TGTGCCAGCAGCTCGACAGGGTTTGCTGGAAACACCATATATTTT.

On this clonotype: Germline is not matched at one junction end, which may reflect a read error. The chain has TRBV7-2 and TRBJ2-7; D might be TRBD1 or TRBD2, each matching 6 bases. Germline CDR1 is SGHTA and CDR2 is FQGNSA. The CDR3 has 12 residues. For the CDR3, the DNA is TGTGCCAGCAGCTTAGCGGGGGGCGCCCTCCACTTC. Its protein product is CASSLAGGALHF.

With regard to this clonotype: One end of the junction varies from germline; a read error may be responsible. The chain combines TRBV6-2 or TRBV6-3 with TRBJ2-7, with D possibly being TRBD2 (5 bases). This CDR3 has 13 residues. Germline V gene lookup returns CDR1 MNHEY and CDR2 SVGEGT. The DNA of the CDR3 is TGTGCCAGCAGTTACCGGGGTGTCTACGAGCATTACTTC. Its translation is CASSYRGVYEHYF.

The chain has TRBV19 and TRBJ1-2; no definite D call. CDR3 length equals 13 residues. Germline CDR1 LNHDA, CDR2 SQIVND (reference sequence). The V end was cut by 2 bases, the J end by 4 bases, with 8 bases between. The CDR3: CASSILGPYGYTF. CDR3 DNA: TGTGCCAGTAGTATATTAGGACCCTATGGCTACACCTTC. The whole variable domain, filled in from reference TRBV19 and TRBJ1-2, reads DGGITQSPKYLFRKEGQNVTLSCEQNLNHDAMYWYRQDPGQGLRLIYYSQIVNDFQKGDIAEGYSVSREKKESFPLTVTSAQKNPTAFYLCASSILGPYGYTFGSGTRLTVV.

This chain joins TRBV20-1 and TRBJ2-6; the D call may be TRBD1 or TRBD2 (7 bases each). The CDR3 has 16 residues. Germline V CDR1 and CDR2: DFQATT, SNEGSKA (reference sequence). Deletions cut 0 bases from V and 5 bases from J, with 14 bases between. The CDR3 reads CSARDRGGQRANVLTF. CDR3 DNA sequence: TGCAGTGCTAGAGATAGGGGGGGACAGCGGGCCAACGTCCTGACTTTC.

This clonotype has just a few counts. The chain has TRBV20-1 and TRBJ1-2; D possibly corresponds to TRBD1 (6 bases). The germline gives CDR1 DFQATT, CDR2 SNEGSKA (reference sequence). This CDR3 comprises 13 residues. V lost 3 bases, J lost 4 bases, and 12 bases lay in between. CDR3 protein: CSARDGQIYGYTF. CDR3 DNA: TGCAGTGCTAGGGACGGACAGATCTATGGCTACACCTTC.

The chain employs TRBV7-2 and TRBJ1-1; D remains unclear. There are 13 residues in the CDR3. The germline CDR1 and CDR2 sequences are SGHTA and FQGNSA. The V end lost 2 bases, the J end lost 2 bases, and 6 bases lay between the germline ends. The DNA of the CDR3 is TGTGCCAGCAGCTTATCGGCCAACACTGAAGCTTTCTTT. Protein product: CASSLSANTEAFF.

J is TRBJ2-4 and V is TRBV12-3 or TRBV12-4; 12 positions agree with TRBD2. V trimming: 7 bases; J trimming: 10 bases; junction bases outside the gene matches: 14. This CDR3 comprises 16 residues. The CDR3 loop reads CASTLSSGRAVGIQYF. CDR3 sequence (DNA): TGTGCCAGCACCCTATCTAGCGGGAGGGCGGTTGGTATTCAGTACTTC.

The rearrangement joins TRBV30 to TRBJ2-1, with a possible D match to TRBD1 (5 bases). The germline V gene encodes CDR1 GTSNPN and CDR2 SVGIG (reference sequence). The CDR3 covers 14 residues. Trimming removed 0 bases from V and 2 bases from J, with 8 bases in between. The CDR3 nucleotides are TGTGCCTGGAGTGTAGGGGTTCCCTACAATGAGCAGTTCTTC. This sequence encodes CAWSVGVPYNEQFF.